This TCR beta chain appears in the sequencing data of a study of T-cell memory formation after mild COVID-19. Overall study context: Largely donor-specific sequence clusters came from a couple of donors.

This clonotype was observed a handful of times. Its target is not known. Notes on the study in general: Clones shrinking between day 15 and 85 showed a balanced CD4/CD8 split, and those that grew later tilted toward CD4+. Prior to infection, memory already included some responding clones, suggesting cross-reactive memory joined.

MiXCR, run by TCRdb on the 5' RACE reads, gives a single entry per CDR3 protein. The table lists approximately 500,000 distinct CDR3 sequences, 20% to 30% of them singletons. Germline CDR1 LNHNV, CDR2 YYDKDF (reference sequence). Trimming pared 4 bases from V and 7 bases from J, leaving 20 bases between. The CDR3 contains 16 residues. This sequence joins TRBV15 and TRBJ2-1, with D possibly matching TRBD2 (6 bases). The sequencing sample was made of PBMCs or a T cell subset sorted from them (not recorded which). The TCR sequence derives from an adult woman who had mild COVID-19 (a few samples of this study predate the infection). Cell type and time point are not known. CDR3 sequence reads: CATSKLPGLTLNEQFF. CDR3 sequence (DNA): TGTGCCACCAGCAAACTTCCGGGACTGACTTTGAATGAGCAGTTCTTC. The full variable domain, completed using reference TRBV15 and TRBJ2-1, is DAMVIQNPRYQVTQFGKPVTLSCSQTLNHNVMYWYQQKSSQAPKLLFHYYDKDFNNEADTPDNFQSRRPNTSFCFLDIRSPGLGDTAMYLCATSKLPGLTLNEQFFGPGTRLTVL.